The 25 T cell receptor beta chains given below trace back to one sample, sequenced in a study of cytomegalovirus exposure and HLA in healthy donors. Primers for the PCR totalled 60 Vbeta and 13 Jbeta. Assay used: immunoSEQ multiplex PCR; TCRdb lists only in-frame clones, some missing. The sample carries around 88,000 clones, approximately 79% recorded once. The specimen sequenced was PBMCs. The receptors were gathered from a male donor in good health and CMV-seronegative.

The gene calls are TRBV5-1 and TRBJ1-6, with 11 bases matching TRBD1. Germline trimming cut 4 bases from V and 7 bases from J; bases unmatched to any gene: 4. The CDR3 covers 15 residues. Germline lookup yields CDR1 SGHRS and CDR2 YFSETQ. The CDR3 protein is CASSPGTGGNSPLHF. The DNA for the CDR3 is TGCGCCAGCAGCCCGGGGACAGGGGGAAATTCACCCCTCCACTTT.

This chain joins TRBV19 and TRBJ1-1, with TRBD1 identical over 8 bases. The trim removed 2 bases at V and 2 bases at J, leaving 4 bases unmatched. Germline V gene sequence: CDR1 LNHDA, CDR2 SQIVND (reference sequence). This CDR3 has 15 residues. For the CDR3, the DNA is TGTGCCAGTAGTATACAGGGGGCGTATAACACTGAAGCTTTCTTT. Its translation is CASSIQGAYNTEAFF.

This clone occurred once. The genes are TRBV5-6 and TRBJ2-5, with 9 bases identical to TRBD1. The V segment lost 4 bases and the J segment 1 base; nucleotides outside the gene matches: 2. The germline V gene encodes CDR1 SGHDT and CDR2 YYEEEE. The CDR3 extends over 14 amino acids. CDR3 region: CASSLQGAQETQYF. DNA for the CDR3: TGTGCCAGCAGCCTACAGGGGGCCCAAGAGACCCAGTACTTC.

The J gene is TRBJ2-2, the V gene TRBV5-1, with TRBD1 matching 9 bases. Germline CDR1 and CDR2: SGHRS and YFSETQ. The CDR3 is 16 amino acids. After removal of 1 base from V and 4 bases from J, the junction contained 5 bases not matched to a gene. The CDR3 nucleotides are TGCGCCAGCAGCTTGACACAGGGGGCGCCCACCGGGGAGCTGTTTTTT. Translated: CASSLTQGAPTGELFF. The variable domain in full, with the rest retrieved from reference TRBV5-1 and TRBJ2-2, is KAGVTQTPRYLIKTRGQQVTLSCSPISGHRSVSWYQQTPGQGLQFLFEYFSETQRNKGNFPGRFSGRQFSNSRSEMNVSTLELGDSALYLCASSLTQGAPTGELFFGEGSRLTVL.

This clone was recorded once. CDR3 residues: CASSVGELAASTDTQYF. Here the CDR3 DNA reads TGTGCCAGCAGCGTAGGAGAACTAGCGGCTAGCACAGATACGCAGTATTTT. The rearrangement links TRBV9 to TRBJ2-3; 8 positions match TRBD2. This CDR3 spans 17 amino acids. The ends lost 0 bases at V and 0 bases at J; junction bases unmatched: 6. Germline V gives CDR1 SGDLS, CDR2 YYNGEE. Using reference TRBV9 and TRBJ2-3 for the parts outside the CDR3, the full variable domain is DSGVTQTPKHLITATGQRVTLRCSPRSGDLSVYWYQQSLDQGLQFLIQYYNGEERAKGNILERFSAQQFPDLHSELNLSSLELGDSALYFCASSVGELAASTDTQYFGPGTRLTVL.

The genes are TRBV21-1 and TRBJ2-7; the D call of TRBD2 is as the table states it, not checked on the DNA. TRBV21-1 is tagged as a pseudogene. The length of the CDR3 is 18 residues. The DNA for the CDR3 is TGTGCCAGCAGCATGCCGGGACTAGCGGGAGGGCCTCGGTACGAGCAGTACTTC. Protein: CASSMPGLAGGPRYEQYF.

The V and J genes are TRBV5-1 and TRBJ1-1; the D is unclear. The CDR3 has 14 residues. V lost 4 bases to trimming and J lost 7 bases, with 17 bases between them. CDR1 is SGHRS and CDR2 is YFSETQ in the germline V gene. The CDR3 coding sequence is TGCGCCAGCAGCCCTTTAGACACCACACTTGAAGCTTTCTTT. This sequence encodes CASSPLDTTLEAFF.

The rearrangement uses TRBV7-2 and TRBJ2-6; possibly TRBD1 for D (6 bases). V was trimmed by 5 bases and J by 0 bases, leaving 11 bases between them. The CDR3 sequence is 16 residues long. Per germline, CDR1 SGHTA and CDR2 FQGNSA. CDR3: CASSRTASSGANVLTF. The CDR3 DNA follows: TGTGCCAGCAGCCGGACAGCCAGCTCTGGGGCCAACGTCCTGACTTTC.

The chain links TRBV25-1 to TRBJ1-2; 7 positions match TRBD1. Germline V gives CDR1 MGHDK, CDR2 SYGVNS. Trimming at V came to 3 bases and at J to 4 bases, leaving 8 bases not matched to a gene. The CDR3 extends over 15 amino acids. The CDR3 reads CASSDDREIGYGYTF. As DNA, the CDR3 is TGTGCCAGCAGTGACGACAGGGAGATTGGCTATGGCTACACCTTC.

This clone was detected only once. This rearrangement joins TRBV27 to TRBJ2-2; 9 bases are shared with TRBD1. This CDR3 spans 15 amino acids. J was trimmed by 2 bases and V by 4 bases; bases with no gene match: 2. Germline V lookup: CDR1 MNHEY, CDR2 SMNVEV (reference sequence). Here the CDR3 DNA reads TGTGCCAGCAGTTCGGACAGGGGAAACACCGGGGAGCTGTTTTTT. Its translation: CASSSDRGNTGELFF.

The J gene is TRBJ2-1, the V gene TRBV7-9; D possibly corresponds to TRBD2 (6 bases). The length of the CDR3 is 14 residues. Trimming shortened V by 3 bases and J by 10 bases, and 16 bases separated the two germline ends. CDR1 is SEHNR and CDR2 is FQNEAQ in the germline V gene (reference sequence). Written as DNA, the CDR3 is TGTGCCAGCAGCTTGGGACTCCTCCTGGGCGAGCAGTTCTTC. The encoded protein is CASSLGLLLGEQFF.

The V call is TRBV14, the J call TRBJ2-7; D perhaps matches TRBD2 (6 bases). Trimming pared 5 bases from V and 1 base from J, leaving 12 bases between. Germline CDR1 and CDR2: SGHDN and FVKESK. CDR3 length equals 14 residues. The DNA of the CDR3 is TGTGCCAGCAGCTATCTAGCGAGTTCCTACGAGCAGTACTTC. It encodes CASSYLASSYEQYF.

J is TRBJ1-2 and V is TRBV6-1; 7 bases are a match to TRBD1. The V gene's germline CDR1 is MNHNS and CDR2 SASEGT. CDR3 length: 13 amino acids. V dropped 5 bases and J dropped 7; count of bases not matched to a gene: 7. The CDR3 sequence is CASSQGQAAGYTF. The CDR3 DNA sequence: TGTGCCAGCAGTCAAGGACAGGCCGCTGGCTACACCTTC.

This clone has just one count. V is TRBV7-9 and J is TRBJ1-2; 8 bases match TRBD1. Germline-derived CDR1 and CDR2 are SEHNR and FQNEAQ (reference sequence). J was trimmed by 6 bases and V by 2 bases; bases with no gene match: 5. This CDR3 is built from 14 residues. This CDR3 reads CASSLNRGSDGYTF. The CDR3, as DNA: TGTGCCAGCAGCTTAAACAGGGGGTCCGATGGCTACACCTTC.

The chain joins TRBV29-1 to TRBJ2-7; 8 nucleotides line up with TRBD2. V was pared by 6 bases and J by 2 bases, with 3 bases of the junction left unmatched. CDR1 is SQVTM and CDR2 is ANQGSEA in the germline V gene. CDR3 length equals 12 residues. In DNA, the CDR3 is TGCAGCGTAAAGCGGGGGCCCTACGAGCAGTACTTC. It encodes CSVKRGPYEQYF.

The chain joins TRBV10-3 to TRBJ1-1, with D uncertain. Germline V CDR1 and CDR2: ENHRY, SYGVKD. The length of the CDR3 is 12 residues. The V gene lost 0 bases and the J gene lost 11 bases, with 10 bases spanning the gap. CDR3 amino acids: CAISESDGGAFF. CDR3 in DNA: TGTGCCATCAGTGAGTCGGACGGCGGGGCTTTCTTT.

V gene TRBV28 combines with J gene TRBJ2-7; 8 nucleotides agree with TRBD1. The junction had 9 bases not matched to a gene; V was cut back by 5 bases and J by 3 bases. The length of the CDR3 is 15 residues. Germline CDR1 is MDHEN and CDR2 is SYDVKM. Here the CDR3 reads CASSRTGGSYYEQYF. Written as DNA, the CDR3 is TGTGCCAGCAGTCGAACAGGGGGATCCTACTACGAGCAGTACTTC.

For the CDR3, the DNA is TGCAGCGTGAGAGGGACAGGGAGCTCCTACGAGCAGTACTTC. This gives the protein CSVRGTGSSYEQYF. The V call is TRBV29-1, the J call TRBJ2-7, with TRBD1 matching 9 bases. Looked up from germline, CDR1 is SQVTM and CDR2 is ANQGSEA. The CDR3 length is 14 residues. With 6 bases clipped from V and 0 bases from J, the junction kept 6 bases outside the gene matches.

This clone was detected a few times. The rearrangement joins TRBV6-6 to TRBJ1-2; 8 nucleotides agree with TRBD1. The V gene end was trimmed by 7 bases and the J gene end by 7 bases; junction bases not matched to a gene: 5. The CDR3 has 12 amino acids. Germline V gene data show CDR1 as MNHNY and CDR2 as SVGAGI (reference sequence). Here the CDR3 DNA reads TGTGCCAGCACCCTTGACAGGGGTGGCTACACCTTC. Its translation: CASTLDRGGYTF.

This clone was recorded once. V usage is TRBV28 and J usage is TRBJ1-4; tentatively, D is TRBD1 (6 bases). Germline CDR1 and CDR2: MDHEN and SYDVKM. This CDR3 is built from 16 residues. V lost 5 bases and J lost 10, with 23 bases in between. The CDR3 is CASSPRTDPGIGKLFF. Here the CDR3 DNA reads TGTGCCAGCAGTCCCCGGACAGACCCGGGAATAGGAAAACTGTTTTTT.

The genes are TRBV14 and TRBJ2-2, with a possible D match to TRBD2 (7 bases). Trimming pared 6 bases from V and 5 bases from J, leaving 16 bases between. Germline lookup yields CDR1 SGHDN and CDR2 FVKESK. This CDR3 spans 15 amino acids. The CDR3 bases are TGTGCCAGCAGTCGACTAAGCGGGACAACCGGGGAGCTGTTTTTT. The encoded protein is CASSRLSGTTGELFF.

Only a few counts were recorded for this clone. The chain recombines TRBV30 with TRBJ1-3; D is perhaps TRBD1 (5 bases). The CDR3 loop spans 12 amino acids. The germline V and J ends were trimmed by 5 bases and 3 bases, with 8 bases remaining between them. Germline CDR1 is GTSNPN and CDR2 is SVGIG (reference sequence). In DNA, the CDR3 is TGTGCCTGGTGGCAGGGTGGAAACACCATATATTTT. Amino acids: CAWWQGGNTIYF.

The chain combines TRBV5-6 with TRBJ2-5, with TRBD1 matching 9 bases. Matching the DNA end better, TRBJ2-7 makes the J call doubtful. Germline V gene sequence: CDR1 SGHDT, CDR2 YYEEEE. The CDR3 is 16 residues long. The CDR3 nucleotides read TGTGCCAGCAGCCCAGGAACAGGGGGCGTAATTTACGAGCAGTACTTC. Protein product: CASSPGTGGVIYEQYF.

This clone was picked up a small number of times. The chain couples TRBV9 to TRBJ2-7; tentative D call: TRBD2 (6 bases). Germline CDR1 reads SGDLS; CDR2 reads YYNGEE. This CDR3 has 14 amino acids. V lost 2 bases and J lost 5, with 14 bases in between. CDR3 sequence (DNA): TGTGCCAGCAGCGTGGCGGGGTCTTCGAACGAGCAGTACTTC. Protein: CASSVAGSSNEQYF. Looking up the rest from reference TRBV9 and TRBJ2-7 gives the full variable domain: DSGVTQTPKHLITATGQRVTLRCSPRSGDLSVYWYQQSLDQGLQFLIQYYNGEERAKGNILERFSAQQFPDLHSELNLSSLELGDSALYFCASSVAGSSNEQYFGPGTRLTVT.

This clone was seen a few times. The CDR3 bases are TGTGCCAGCAGCCTAGGGGGGCATAGTGGCTACACCTTC. It specifies CASSLGGHSGYTF. The chain carries TRBV7-2 and TRBJ1-2; D possibly corresponds to TRBD1 (6 bases). The CDR3 totals 13 residues. Germline V lookup: CDR1 SGHTA, CDR2 FQGNSA. The V and J ends lost 5 bases and 7 bases respectively, with 14 bases between them.